Reported below is one T cell receptor beta chain. Germline V gene lookup returns CDR1 SNHLY and CDR2 FYNNEI. This CDR3 region has 15 residues. V lost 6 bases to trimming and J lost 2 bases; unmatched junction nucleotides: 5. Time point noted: pretreatment peripheral blood. The data were obtained in a study of PD-L1 blockade in urothelial cancer. Assay used: immunoSEQ multiplex PCR; TCRdb lists only in-frame clones, some missing. The sample has approximately 88,000 clones; around 84% are singletons. Sample: PBMCs, taken around atezolizumab (anti-PD-L1) treatment. The chain is built from TRBV2 and TRBJ2-5; 11 bases are a match to TRBD2. This TCR was recovered from a man between 60 and 75 years old with urothelial cancer. The CDR3 reads CASRGLAAAQETQYF. The CDR3 DNA follows: TGTGCCAGCAGGGGACTAGCGGCAGCTCAAGAGACCCAGTACTTC.